These T cell receptor beta chains were read from a single sample in a study of siplizumab effects on memory and regulatory T cells. Generated by immunoSEQ multiplex PCR, the TCRdb table keeps only in-frame clones and is missing some. The sample shows about 94,000 clones, over 85% of them seen only once. Sequencing was done on a sample of non-Treg CD4+ T cells sorted from blood. Receptors originate from a human donor in good health. Each CDR3 is given with its conserved first and last residue.

v_gene,CDR3aa
TRBV11-2,CASSIGGGRRGAYEQYF
TRBV30,CAWSVRQGAADTQYF
TRBV2,CASSVLAGGRYNEQFF
TRBV27,CASSFQGANTEAFF
TRBV6-5,CASVYRGLLNTEAFF
TRBV6-6,CASSPNPAGYGYTF
TRBV27,CASSPRWGSTTGELFF
TRBV5-8,CASSQGLAGKETQYF
TRBV6-1,CASSEAGPGAYEQYF
TRBV19,CASTSGNSYEQYF
TRBV28,CASSFRGVDGYTF
TRBV6-1,CASSETWASYEQYF
TRBV5-4,CASSYTRGRDAFF
TRBV9,CASSVGSRGTEAFF
TRBV5-6,CASRAGRAGTEAFF
TRBV29-1,CSVDKGEQGSSYGYTF
TRBV4-1,CASSRDRDNYGYTF
TRBV30,CAWSVEGHEQYF
TRBV18,CASSPSGSRAGNTIYF
TRBV9,CASSPHPDRGYEQYF
TRBV19,CASSTRVYTEAFF
TRBV5-1,CASSRTGTAPRGANEKLFF
TRBV7-2,CASSRLAAYQETQYF
TRBV5-8,CASRRTYEQYF
TRBV5-4,CASSLLAGGFGELFF
TRBV19,CASSIGQRTTYEQYF
TRBV18,CASSPRTGNMNTEAFF
TRBV7-2,CASSSQGREKLFF
TRBV30,CAWKPFSGNTIYF
TRBV25-1,CASSEFGGRYEQYF
TRBV27,CASSFSSGSYEQYF
TRBV7-8,CASSLAEPGSGNTIYF
TRBV5-6,CASSLGPPNTGELFF
TRBV19,CASRLVGGNTEAFF
TRBV7-9,CASSLSEGFSPLHF
TRBV5-4,CASSPMQGGQTDTQYF
TRBV7-9,CASSLVGQANPYEQYF
TRBV18,CASSEGASSGNTIYF
TRBV30,CAWSRLGTPFVAGYTF
TRBV20-1,CSARVQETQYF
TRBV7-8,CASSLVETQYF
TRBV5-1,CASSVGQDTDTQYF
TRBV6-5,CASSPYRGNGYTF
TRBV11-2,CASSLRGRGPLNTEAFF
TRBV18,CASSRGNQPQHF
TRBV5-4,CASSPRGGGSYEQYF
TRBV5-4,CASSRRGRFQETQYF
TRBV2,CASLSGELSYEQYF
TRBV10-1,CAQKWTGGYQPQHF